This T cell receptor beta chain is drawn from a study of regulatory T cells in long-lasting Graves disease. Trimming pared 5 bases from V and 7 bases from J, leaving 8 bases between. There are 11 residues in the CDR3. CDR1 and CDR2 (germline): GTSNPN, SVGIG (reference sequence). Combining iRepertoire HTBI primers with Arm-PCR of CDR3 regions, the authors built TCR beta libraries. TCRdb re-called the multiplex PCR reads with MiXCR, one entry per CDR3 protein. The sample lists some 440,000 distinct CDR3 sequences, under 25% occurring once. This clonotype showed up just a few times. Its antigen is currently unknown. Regarding the study as a whole: Peripheral blood, not thyroid tissue, was the sole material studied.

Regarding time point: persistent/refractory GD, antithyroid drugs over 5 years with positive TRAb. Extracted RNA from PBMCs served as the source of the TCR library. The sequencing used peripheral blood mononuclear cells (PBMCs), collected when the disease was refractory, from a patient treated with antithyroid drugs. The genes are TRBV30 and TRBJ2-2; D remains ambiguous. The TCR was taken from a female donor with Graves disease. The CDR3 region is CAWGYIGELFF. CDR3 DNA: TGTGCCTGGGGGTATATCGGGGAGCTGTTTTTT.